This T cell receptor (beta chain) was observed in a study of control samples from healthy donors and cancer patients (dated by TCRdb to about 2020). To prepare the library, the immunoSEQ multiplex PCR assay was applied. In its TCRdb copy, this immuneACCESS table keeps in-frame sequences only and misses some clones. Where compared with another copy, unresolved V genes explain less than half of these, and the others have no known cause. For this sample the table gives 120,000 to 150,000 clones, of which roughly 89% were detected only once. More than 6.5% of the sample is in the top ten clones. As to this clone: The antigen it recognizes is unknown. No base qualities exist here, and no much larger clone lies one base off it.

V is shortened by 8 bases, J by 1 base, and the region joining them spans 12 bases. Taken from cysteine to phenylalanine, the CDR3 has 14 residues. Just the 42-base CDR3 DNA is kept, in frame starting at base 1. In the germline V gene, CDR1 corresponds to KGHSH and CDR2 to LQKENI. Sequencing used blood. This receptor was identified in a young man in good health. This receptor chain uses TRBV18 and TRBJ1-5; a confident D gene designation cannot be given. The CDR3: CASTLVGSNQPQHF. The sequence in DNA is TGTGCCAGCACCTTAGTGGGGAGCAATCAGCCCCAGCATTTT.